The present entry profiles one T cell receptor (beta chain) with its context. Its antigen is still unknown. Base quality data are lacking; no much larger clone is found one base away. The data were obtained in a study of blood T cell repertoires in COVID-19 (dated by TCRdb to 2019 to 2021). With respect to the entire study: Collaborator samples came from the United States, Italy and Spain and covered acute and convalescent phases of COVID-19. The prospective study material was composed of cDNA or gDNA derived from T cells, B-cell-depleted T cells, or PBMCs. Where HLA class I and class II types were available, the types were taken from metadata supplied by the sample provider, not from assay-based typing. The dataset comprised deeply sampled blood TCRbeta repertoires from subjects exposed to, actively infected with, or recovered from COVID-19. The samples were drawn from two sources: the first 160 participants of the ongoing ImmuneRACE study, and fewer than 1,500 subjects contributed by 6 global collaborators. The repertoires were released in a freely available public database intended as a resource for research on the immune response to SARS-CoV-2. Nearly every sample came with metadata listing a de-identified subject ID, COVID-19 status, age in years and sex. What the work shows at the level of the full study, not this receptor alone: Clinical and demographic metadata were provided uncurated, with the amount varying by source and participant.

Relative to germline, V is 7 bases shorter and J is 8 bases shorter, with 15 bases between their ends. There are 13 amino acids in the CDR3, from cysteine to phenylalanine inclusive. Only the CDR3 part of the read is kept: 39 bases, read in frame from the first base. The germline V gene sets CDR1 to SGHTA and CDR2 to FQGNSA. The immunoSEQ Assay, a bias-controlled multiplex PCR, was used to amplify TCRbeta CDR3 regions from genomic DNA. The paper's data handling went like this. Within the assay, amplification of reference gene primers was used to estimate how many nucleated cells each sample contained. Sequence reads were collapsed and filtered to measure the absolute abundance of every unique TCRbeta CDR3 rearrangement. For each sample, productive Simpson clonality was calculated as the square root of Simpson's diversity index over productive rearrangements. TCRdb obtained this table from immuneACCESS and retained in-frame rearrangements with V and J assigned. These tables miss some clones; where compared with another copy, unresolved V genes account for less than half of the shortfall, and the remainder is unexplained. The D gene and trimming were derived from the DNA, and the V and J assignments and clone size from that table. The sample records 300,000 to 400,000 clones, around 82% of which are singletons. The ten largest clonotypes hold 2.5% to 3% of the sample.

Collaborating institutions collected whole blood in K2EDTA tubes following their own protocols. Collaborator samples were shipped for TCRbeta analysis as frozen whole blood, isolated PBMCs, or DNA extracted from either sample type. This clonotype originated in a man aged 25-45 years with active or convalescent COVID-19. The sample was peripheral blood. The receptor chain draws on TRBV7-2 and TRBJ2-4; the D gene is unclear. The bases are TGTGCCAGCACCCTGCGAAGTTTAGACATTCAGTACTTC. This codes for CASTLRSLDIQYF.